A selection of T cell receptor beta chains follows, all from one sample in a study of blood T cell repertoires in COVID-19. TCRdb's copy holds only in-frame clones and misses some; the assay was immunoSEQ multiplex PCR. The sample lists around 260,000 clones, less than 90% occurring once. The sequenced sample consisted of peripheral blood. These receptors all come from a human donor in a cohort sampled during active COVID-19. The CDR3 runs from the conserved cysteine through the conserved F or W. A D gene is named only where the DNA matches it firmly. Clone size appears in some rows only: once, few, many, or a class for an expanded clone.

V	length	size	J	D	CDR3	DNA
TRBV4-1	16	.	TRBJ1-4	.	CASSPNRQGVGEKLFF	TGCGCCAGCAGCCCGAACCGGCAGGGTGTAGGTGAAAAACTGTTTTTT
TRBV6-5	14	.	TRBJ2-7	TRBD1	CASTDRVYSYEQYF	TGTGCCAGTACGGACAGGGTTTACTCCTACGAGCAGTACTTC
TRBV6-5	15	.	TRBJ2-2	TRBD1	CASSYSTGTGGELFF	TGTGCCAGCAGTTACTCGACAGGGACGGGCGGGGAGCTGTTTTTT
TRBV2	17	.	TRBJ2-1	.	CASSERISTSSYNEQFF	TGTGCCAGCAGTGAAAGGATTAGCACGAGCTCCTACAATGAGCAGTTCTTC
TRBV16	14	once	TRBJ1-2	.	CASSQSRQDYGYTF	TGTGCCAGCAGCCAATCACGGCAGGACTATGGCTACACCTTC
TRBV11-3	15	.	TRBJ2-1	.	CASSLGGPNPYEQFF	TGTGCCAGCAGCTTAGGGGGCCCCAATCCTTATGAGCAGTTCTTC
TRBV10-3	14	few	TRBJ2-5	TRBD1	CAISPRGPQETQYF	TGTGCCATCAGTCCCAGGGGGCCTCAAGAGACCCAGTACTTC
TRBV11-2	12	.	TRBJ2-1	.	CASSSQRNEQFF	TGTGCCAGCAGCTCACAGCGGAATGAGCAGTTCTTC
TRBV7-2	15	.	TRBJ2-3	TRBD1	CASSFSGTGTDTQYF	TGTGCCAGCAGCTTTTCCGGGACAGGCACAGATACGCAGTATTTT
TRBV6-5	14	.	TRBJ2-5	.	CASTPDWDLETQYF	TGTGCCAGCACTCCCGACTGGGACTTAGAGACCCAGTACTTC
TRBV19	11	.	TRBJ1-1	.	CASNGRREAFF	TGTGCCAGTAATGGGCGGAGGGAAGCTTTCTTT
TRBV3-1/TRBV3-2	12	.	TRBJ2-7	.	CASSPIEGEQYF	TGTGCCAGCAGCCCGATCGAGGGCGAGCAGTACTTC
TRBV18	16	.	TRBJ1-2	TRBD1	CASSPLGTGGRYGYTF	TGTGCCAGCTCACCACTCGGGACAGGGGGCCGCTATGGCTACACCTTC
TRBV6-5	15	.	TRBJ2-5	TRBD1	CASSRQGTGRETQYF	TGTGCCAGCAGTAGACAGGGGACAGGGCGAGAGACCCAGTACTTC
TRBV29-1	13	.	TRBJ2-7	.	CSVGGLTSGEQYF	TGCAGCGTTGGTGGTCTGACATCTGGGGAGCAGTACTTC
TRBV3-1/TRBV3-2	15	.	TRBJ2-3	TRBD2	CASSYLASGGNTQYF	TGTGCCAGCAGCTATCTAGCCTCGGGGGGGAATACGCAGTATTTT
TRBV27	15	.	TRBJ2-7	TRBD2	CASSTWTSGTYEQYF	TGTGCCAGCAGTACCTGGACTAGCGGGACATACGAGCAGTACTTC
TRBV7-2	16	once	TRBJ1-1	TRBD1	CASSPTGIGVNTEAFF	TGTGCCAGCAGCCCGACAGGGATCGGCGTGAACACTGAAGCTTTCTTT
TRBV12-5	15	.	TRBJ2-3	TRBD1	CASGLARQGADTQYF	TGTGCTAGTGGTTTGGCAAGACAGGGTGCAGATACGCAGTATTTT
TRBV7-8	15	.	TRBJ1-2	.	CASSFTRGTNYGYTF	TGTGCCAGCAGCTTTACCAGGGGAACTAACTATGGCTACACCTTC
TRBV3-1/TRBV3-2	14	.	TRBJ1-1	.	CASRQVTRNTEAFF	TGTGCCAGCAGACAGGTTACCCGGAACACTGAAGCTTTCTTT
TRBV6-4	18	.	TRBJ1-2	TRBD1	CASSDTPGQGAEGNGYTF	TGTGCCAGCAGTGACACTCCGGGACAGGGGGCGGAAGGGAATGGCTACACCTTC
TRBV10-1	13	.	TRBJ2-2	.	CASSQDLTGELFF	TGCGCCAGCAGTCAGGATCTTACCGGGGAGCTGTTTTTT
TRBV12-3/TRBV12-4	13	.	TRBJ2-7	.	CASSSVSGVEQYF	TGTGCCAGCAGTTCCGTCTCGGGGGTTGAGCAGTACTTC
TRBV6-5	12	.	TRBJ1-1	.	CASTRLEAEAFF	TGTGCCAGCACCCGACTGGAGGCTGAAGCTTTCTTT
TRBV6-5	13	.	TRBJ2-5	.	CASSYSREETQYF	TGTGCCAGCAGTTACTCCAGGGAAGAGACCCAGTACTTC
TRBV19	14	.	TRBJ2-1	TRBD2	CASSISLAGYEQFF	TGTGCCAGTAGTATAAGTCTAGCGGGATATGAGCAGTTCTTC
TRBV6-5	12	.	TRBJ1-1	.	CASSYGGVVAFF	TGTGCCAGCAGTTACGGCGGGGTGGTTGCTTTCTTT
TRBV3-1/TRBV3-2	14	.	TRBJ2-1	TRBD2	CASSQLAGGNEQFF	TGTGCCAGCAGCCAATTAGCGGGAGGCAATGAGCAGTTCTTC
TRBV27	17	.	TRBJ2-1	TRBD2	CASSLSSSGSIHNEQFF	TGTGCCAGCAGTTTATCTTCTAGCGGGAGTATACACAATGAGCAGTTCTTC
TRBV7-2	14	.	TRBJ1-1	.	CASSFWGLGTEAFF	TGTGCCAGCAGCTTCTGGGGCTTGGGCACTGAAGCTTTCTTT
TRBV27	19	.	TRBJ2-7	TRBD2	CASSFQGLAGGEGTYEQYF	TGTGCCAGCAGTTTCCAGGGACTAGCGGGAGGGGAAGGGACCTACGAGCAGTACTTC
TRBV11-3	13	.	TRBJ2-5	.	CASSQEAVGAQYF	TGTGCCAGCAGCCAAGAGGCGGTAGGGGCCCAGTACTTC
TRBV4-1	14	.	TRBJ2-2	.	CASSRVEKAGELFF	TGCGCCAGCAGCCGTGTGGAGAAGGCCGGGGAGCTGTTTTTT
TRBV7-8	14	.	TRBJ2-7	.	CASSLRTNSYEQYF	TGTGCCAGCAGCCTCCGGACTAACTCCTACGAGCAGTACTTC
TRBV4-1	15	.	TRBJ1-6	TRBD1	CASSQEGTGQSPLHF	TGCGCCAGCAGCCAAGAGGGGACAGGGCAATCACCCCTCCACTTT
TRBV11-2	15	.	TRBJ2-7	TRBD1	CASSTRDRGGGEQYF	TGTGCCAGCAGCACCCGGGACAGGGGTGGTGGCGAGCAGTACTTC
TRBV28	14	.	TRBJ1-2	TRBD1	CASRGQGKGYGYTF	TGTGCCAGCAGAGGACAGGGGAAGGGCTATGGCTACACCTTC
TRBV4-3	13	.	TRBJ2-1	.	CASSGQLYNEQFF	TGCGCCAGCAGCGGACAGCTTTACAATGAGCAGTTCTTC
TRBV5-5	19	.	TRBJ2-3	TRBD2	CASSLDGLATAHSTDTQYF	TGTGCCAGCAGCTTGGATGGACTAGCTACCGCACACTCGACAGATACGCAGTATTTT
TRBV7-9	17	.	TRBJ2-3	TRBD1	CASSLPVWDRGADTQYF	TGTGCCAGCAGCTTACCCGTATGGGACAGAGGAGCAGATACGCAGTATTTT
TRBV4-1	17	few	TRBJ1-3	.	CASSQDTEPFPGNTIYF	TGCGCCAGCAGCCAAGATACTGAGCCCTTCCCTGGAAACACCATATATTTT
TRBV24-1	13	.	TRBJ2-3	.	CATSATSTDTQYF	TGTGCCACCAGCGCAACTAGCACAGATACGCAGTATTTT
TRBV27	14	once	TRBJ2-7	TRBD1	CASRRQGGFDEQYF	TGTGCCAGCAGGAGACAGGGTGGGTTCGACGAGCAGTACTTC
TRBV2	15	.	TRBJ2-5	.	CASSAIGGNQETQYF	TGTGCCAGCAGTGCGATCGGAGGTAACCAAGAGACCCAGTACTTC
TRBV25-1	15	.	TRBJ2-2	.	CASSEVVANTGELFF	TGTGCCAGCAGTGAAGTCGTCGCGAACACCGGGGAGCTGTTTTTT